This T cell receptor beta chain was documented in a study of blood T cell repertoires in COVID-19. Trimming removed 0 bases from V and 6 bases from J; junction bases left unmatched: 9. Germline V gene data show CDR1 as SGHNT and CDR2 as YENEEA. There are 18 residues in the CDR3. Some clones are missing from TCRdb's copy, which holds only in-frame ones; the method was immunoSEQ multiplex PCR. The table has around 470,000 clones, roughly 91% seen once. The origin of this receptor is a man aged 18 to 30 who had recovered from COVID-19. The rearrangement links TRBV11-3 to TRBJ2-2; 11 bases match TRBD2. The sequenced material came from PBMCs or T cells enriched from blood (not recorded which). Written as DNA, the CDR3 is TGTGCCAGCAGCTTAGAGAACTCCGGGACTAGCGGACCCGGGGAGCTGTTTTTT. Translation: CASSLENSGTSGPGELFF.